This T cell receptor (beta chain) is from a study of ipilimumab plus nivolumab after autologous stem cell transplantation (dated by TCRdb to the early 2020s). For the study in its entirety: A median of about 5 ipilimumab doses and eight or nine nivolumab doses was received by trial patients. Patients in the trial were undergoing autologous transplant and had high-risk diffuse large B cell lymphoma, mature T cell lymphoma, or multiple myeloma. Both primary refractory and relapsed disease were represented in the DLBCL cohort, where 18-month progression-free survival was approximately 87% and 28%, respectively. The intent-to-treat population of the trial was made up of about 37 patients. Paper-wide results and their limitations: Combined checkpoint inhibition as post-transplant consolidation was concluded by the authors to appear tolerable. According to the authors, a biologic rationale for studying the approach further came from T cell receptor repertoire, regulatory T cell phenotype and gut microbiota profiles.

Taken from cysteine to phenylalanine, the CDR3 has 16 residues. Only CDR3 DNA is held: 48 bases, read in frame from base 1. CDR1 and CDR2, looked up from the germline V gene, are KGHSH and LQKENI. The junction carries 17 bases between V and J, which are trimmed by 6 bases and 0 bases respectively. The receptor library was made with the immunoSEQ multiplex PCR assay. TCRdb carries this immuneACCESS record with in-frame sequences only. Its versions omit some clonotypes, under half of them owing to an unresolved V gene in the studies checked, with the rest unexplained. In this sample the table shows tens of thousands of clones, 83% of which occur a single time. Approximately 2.2% of the sample lies in the top ten. Checkpoint therapy began 14 to 28 days after autologous transplant, with ipilimumab given at 1 mg/kg intravenously on day 1 of selected weeks. Patients received nivolumab at 3 mg/kg intravenously on day 1 of weeks 1, 4, 7, 10, and every two weeks through week 26. This Phase Ib clinical trial tested ipilimumab plus nivolumab, a combined checkpoint inhibition, as consolidation after autologous stem cell transplantation.

In the case of this clone: Its binding antigen is unknown. No clone much larger than this one lies a single base away; base qualities are absent.

This clonotype was obtained from a male donor with diffuse large B-cell lymphoma. The material was PBMCs, obtained in a trial of ipilimumab plus nivolumab as post-transplant consolidation. The chain links TRBV18 with TRBJ1-1; the D gene lacks a confident call. The CDR3 reads as follows: CASSFRIVGMNTEAFF. The nucleotides read TGTGCCAGCTCCTTCCGGATTGTGGGTATGAACACTGAAGCTTTCTTT.